These 22 T cell receptor beta chains were all obtained from the same sample, sequenced in a study of shared clonotypes between healthy human individuals. Repertoires were generated with immunoSEQ multiplex PCR, while TCRdb's copy carries only in-frame clones and drops some. The data show some 1,100,000 clones, with approximately 78% seen just once and about 0.52% held by the top ten. The material sequenced was memory CD4+ T cells from PBMCs. The subset: CD45RA-negative fraction. These receptors all come from a man aged 18 to 35 in good health. Some clones in this sample may be carry-over from other donors' samples.

The chain is built from TRBV5-8 and TRBJ2-1, with TRBD2 matching over 7 bases. V lost 7 bases to trimming and J lost 2 bases; unmatched junction nucleotides: 12. Germline V CDR1 and CDR2: SGHTS, YDEGEE. This CDR3 spans 16 amino acids. The CDR3 nucleotides read TGTGCCAGCCATCCATTGGGTGGGAGGGCCTACAATGAGCAGTTCTTC. Translation: CASHPLGGRAYNEQFF.

This clone has only a few counts. This chain joins TRBV5-5 and TRBJ1-5, with a weak D call TRBD1 (5 bases). Trimming took off 4 bases at V and 5 bases at J, with 16 bases between the two ends. CDR3 length equals 15 residues. Germline V gene sequence: CDR1 SGHKS, CDR2 YYEKEE (reference sequence). CDR3 residues: CASSLGGTGYQPQHF. CDR3 bases: TGTGCCAGCAGCCTTGGCGGGACGGGGTATCAGCCCCAGCATTTT.

This chain joins TRBV6-1 and TRBJ2-7, with D possibly matching TRBD2 (6 bases). Germline V gene sequence: CDR1 MNHNS, CDR2 SASEGT. This CDR3 contains 13 residues. The V end was cut by 5 bases, the J end by 6 bases, with 14 bases between. The CDR3 loop reads CASSPYSEGEQYF. The CDR3, as DNA: TGTGCCAGCAGTCCCTATTCGGAGGGCGAGCAGTACTTC.

The chain is built from TRBV11-2 and TRBJ2-1; 8 nucleotides agree with TRBD2. Germline V gene sequence: CDR1 SGHAT, CDR2 FQNNGV. V was clipped by 3 bases and J by 9 bases; unmatched bases: 7. CDR3 size: 14 residues. CDR3 in DNA: TGTGCCAGCAGCTTTAGCGGGACCCTCGGTGAGCAGTTCTTC. Its protein product is CASSFSGTLGEQFF.

The chain uses TRBV9 and TRBJ2-3; D remains unclear. This CDR3 comprises 13 residues. The germline V and J ends were trimmed by 2 bases and 11 bases, with 15 bases remaining between them. Germline values: CDR1 SGDLS, CDR2 YYNGEE. CDR3 residues: CASSVSLPGRQYF. As DNA, the CDR3 is TGTGCCAGCAGCGTGAGCCTACCAGGTCGGCAGTATTTT.

V is TRBV11-2 and J is TRBJ2-7; 14 positions agree with TRBD2. CDR1 is SGHAT, CDR2 FQNNGV, per germline. The ends lost 4 bases at V and 3 bases at J; junction bases unmatched: 8. This CDR3 comprises 17 residues. CDR3 sequence reads: CASSSLEGLAGDYEQYF. The CDR3 region has the DNA TGTGCCAGCAGCTCGCTCGAGGGACTAGCGGGAGACTACGAGCAGTACTTC.

The rearrangement uses TRBV5-4 and TRBJ2-1, with 14 bases identical to TRBD2. Germline assignment: CDR1 SGHNT and CDR2 YYREEE (reference sequence). This CDR3 contains 16 residues. V trimming: 3 bases; J trimming: 8 bases; junction bases outside the gene matches: 7. CDR3 region: CASSWGGTSGSHEQFF. Written as DNA, the CDR3 is TGTGCCAGCAGCTGGGGGGGGACTAGCGGGAGCCATGAGCAGTTCTTC. Full variable domain (remainder filled in from reference TRBV5-4 and TRBJ2-1): ETGVTQSPTHLIKTRGQQVTLRCSSQSGHNTVSWYQQALGQGPQFIFQYYREEENGRGNFPPRFSGLQFPNYSSELNVNALELDDSALYLCASSWGGTSGSHEQFFGPGTRLTVL.

This sequence joins TRBV18 and TRBJ2-7, with 10 bases lining up with TRBD1. The V and J ends lost 0 bases and 3 bases, in that order; junction bases with no gene match: 5. Germline assignment: CDR1 KGHSH and CDR2 LQKENI. CDR3 length: 16 residues. The CDR3 region has the DNA TGTGCCAGCTCACCACCGCGGACAGGGGGGGTCTACGAGCAGTACTTC. Translating gives CASSPPRTGGVYEQYF.

This chain uses TRBV19 with TRBJ1-1, with 7 bases aligning to TRBD1. Germline CDR1 and CDR2: LNHDA and SQIVND (reference sequence). The trim removed 2 bases at V and 5 bases at J, leaving 5 bases unmatched. This CDR3 spans 14 amino acids. CDR3 residues: CASSISFRGTEAFF. CDR3 nucleotides: TGTGCCAGTAGTATAAGCTTCAGGGGGACTGAAGCTTTCTTT.

The rearrangement joins TRBV2 to TRBJ2-1, with D maybe TRBD2 (6 bases). Trimming took off 7 bases at V and 6 bases at J, with 19 bases between the two ends. The V gene's germline CDR1 is SNHLY and CDR2 FYNNEI. The CDR3 has 15 amino acids. The CDR3 coding sequence is TGTGCCAGCATCGACCCATCCAGCGGGCGCAATGAGCAGTTCTTC. It codes for CASIDPSSGRNEQFF.

A few counts support this clone. Distinct nucleotide sequences in the sample also encode this CDR3. V and J are TRBV7-3 and TRBJ1-3; D is ambiguous. Trimming pared 5 bases from V and 0 bases from J, leaving 5 bases between. The germline CDR1 and CDR2 sequences are SGHTA and FQGTGA. The CDR3 is 13 amino acids. This chain's CDR3 is CASSQSSGNTIYF. The CDR3 DNA reads as TGTGCCAGCAGCCAGAGCTCTGGAAACACCATATATTTT.

The sample holds a few counts of this clone. The rearrangement links TRBV15 to TRBJ2-3; 7 nucleotides align to TRBD1. Germline V gene sequence: CDR1 LNHNV, CDR2 YYDKDF (reference sequence). The junction had 4 bases not matched to a gene; V was cut back by 1 base and J by 3 bases. The CDR3 sequence is 15 residues long. CDR3 DNA sequence: TGTGCCACCAGCAGAGTGGGACAGCCAACAGATACGCAGTATTTT. Translation: CATSRVGQPTDTQYF.

This clone was counted only a few times. The chain recombines TRBV19 with TRBJ2-7; no reliable D call. Trimming pared 3 bases from V and 1 base from J, leaving 10 bases between. Germline loops: CDR1 LNHDA, CDR2 SQIVND (reference sequence). This CDR3 region has 14 residues. The CDR3 DNA reads as TGTGCCAGTAGTATCTATCGGCAGTCCTACGAGCAGTACTTC. Amino acids: CASSIYRQSYEQYF.

The V call is TRBV27, the J call TRBJ2-7, with D possibly being TRBD2 (5 bases). In germline, CDR1 is MNHEY, CDR2 SMNVEV (reference sequence). Trimming removed 4 bases from V and 2 bases from J, with 12 bases in between. The CDR3 extends over 14 amino acids. The CDR3 reads CASSSRTGTYEQYF. CDR3 in DNA: TGTGCCAGCAGTTCCCGGACGGGAACCTACGAGCAGTACTTC.

The chain employs TRBV21-1 and TRBJ2-7; no check of the table's D call, TRBD2, against the DNA was made. TRBV21-1 counts as a pseudogene. The CDR3 extends over 17 amino acids. CDR3 nucleotides: TGTGCCAGCGCCGGAACTAGCGGGACGATCGACTCCTACGAGCAGTACTTC. It is translated as CASAGTSGTIDSYEQYF.

The V and J genes are TRBV27 and TRBJ2-5; 8 positions agree with TRBD2. Germline lookup yields CDR1 MNHEY and CDR2 SMNVEV (reference sequence). The V segment lost 7 bases and the J segment 5 bases; nucleotides outside the gene matches: 15. The CDR3 consists of 16 residues. CDR3 amino acids: CASTNHGGTSRETQYF. The DNA for the CDR3 is TGTGCCAGCACTAATCACGGGGGGACTAGTCGGGAGACCCAGTACTTC.

This clone came up once. This chain links TRBV28 with TRBJ2-4; D is tentatively TRBD1 or TRBD2 (5 bases each). Germline CDR1 MDHEN, CDR2 SYDVKM. This CDR3 has 15 residues. Deletions cut 6 bases from V and 6 bases from J, with 18 bases between. Here the CDR3 reads CASRRILGVGNIQYF. As DNA, the CDR3 is TGTGCCAGCAGACGTATCTTGGGGGTCGGAAACATTCAGTACTTC.

This clone was found once. The chain uses TRBV7-3 and TRBJ2-1; 13 positions match TRBD2. The V and J ends lost 6 bases and 0 bases, in that order; junction bases with no gene match: 2. The CDR3 sequence is 16 residues long. Germline CDR1 is SGHTA and CDR2 is FQGTGA. CDR3 protein: CASRRTSGSSYNEQFF. CDR3 coding DNA: TGTGCCAGCAGACGGACTAGCGGGAGCTCCTACAATGAGCAGTTCTTC.

This chain uses TRBV30 with TRBJ1-3, with TRBD1 as a possible D gene (5 bases). V was shortened by 4 bases and J by 0 bases, with 16 bases between the two germline ends. The CDR3 loop spans 16 amino acids. Germline V lookup: CDR1 GTSNPN, CDR2 SVGIG (reference sequence). The CDR3 is CAWILSGRLSGNTIYF. As DNA, the CDR3 is TGTGCCTGGATCTTGTCGGGACGGCTCTCTGGAAACACCATATATTTT. The entire variable domain, with the rest obtained from reference TRBV30 and TRBJ1-3, is as follows: SQTIHQWPATLVQPVGSPLSLECTVEGTSNPNLYWYRQAAGRGLQLLFYSVGIGQISSEVPQNLSASRPQDRQFILSSKKLLLSDSGFYLCAWILSGRLSGNTIYFGEGSWLTVV.

The chain joins TRBV5-1 to TRBJ2-1, with a weak D call TRBD1 (8 bases). Trimming took 4 bases from V and 7 from J, leaving 21 bases between them. The CDR3 consists of 16 residues. The germline gives CDR1 SGHRS, CDR2 YFSETQ. The CDR3 nucleotides read TGCGCCAGCAGCCTCGGACAGGGAGGGTCTCGGAATGAGCAGTTCTTC. Its protein product is CASSLGQGGSRNEQFF.

This clone appeared once. The chain combines TRBV19 with TRBJ1-5; D uncertain. The germline V gene encodes CDR1 LNHDA and CDR2 SQIVND (reference sequence). CDR3 size: 14 residues. Trimming left V 3 bases short and J 5 bases short, with 11 bases between. CDR3 nucleotides: TGTGCCAGTAGTATGGGGTTTGGGGATCAGCCCCAGCATTTT. This codes for CASSMGFGDQPQHF.

The sample holds a few counts of this clone. This CDR3 is also generated by other DNA sequences in the sample. The chain uses TRBV2 and TRBJ2-1; 13 bases fit TRBD2. V lost 6 bases, J lost 4 bases, and 3 bases stayed unmatched. Germline lookup yields CDR1 SNHLY and CDR2 FYNNEI. CDR3 length: 15 amino acids. CDR3: CASRGTSGAYNEQFF. CDR3 nucleotide sequence: TGTGCCAGCAGGGGGACTAGCGGGGCATACAATGAGCAGTTCTTC.